The next 5 T cell receptor beta chains were all read from a single sample in a study of T cells after yellow fever vaccination. MiXCR, applied by TCRdb to the 5' RACE reads, yields one record per CDR3 protein. The sample contains hundreds of thousands of distinct CDR3 sequences, approximately 13% of which appear only once. Sample: PBMCs, taken on the day of the yellow fever booster vaccination. The receptors derive from a man aged 25 to 40 who received the YFV17D yellow fever vaccine.

The V and J genes are TRBV18 and TRBJ2-5, with 9 bases matching TRBD2. Losses at the gene ends were 6 bases for V and 5 bases for J; bases not matched to a gene: 7. Germline V lookup: CDR1 KGHSH, CDR2 LQKENI. The CDR3 runs to 14 residues. CDR3 in DNA: TGTGCCAGCTCCACCGGGACTAGCAGTGAGACCCAGTACTTC. Amino acids: CASSTGTSSETQYF.

The rearrangement uses TRBV20-1 and TRBJ2-5; possibly TRBD1 for D (6 bases). V was clipped by 3 bases and J by 2 bases, with 16 bases between them. Germline values: CDR1 DFQATT, CDR2 SNEGSKA (reference sequence). CDR3 length: 15 residues. CDR3 sequence reads: CSASRGRLGQETQYF. Written as DNA, the CDR3 is TGCAGTGCTAGCAGGGGCCGACTCGGACAAGAGACCCAGTACTTC.

The V call is TRBV24-1, the J call TRBJ1-4; D unresolved. The CDR3 extends over 16 amino acids. Germline-derived CDR1 and CDR2 are KGHDR and SFDVKD. Trimming removed 9 bases at V and 8 bases at J, with 24 bases between. The CDR3 sequence is CATAAAFGRPEEKLFF. CDR3 coding DNA: TGTGCCACCGCAGCTGCTTTCGGACGGCCTGAAGAAAAACTGTTTTTT.

The chain is built from TRBV18 and TRBJ2-1; possible D gene TRBD1, 6 bases. The germline V gene encodes CDR1 KGHSH and CDR2 LQKENI. The CDR3 runs to 14 residues. The ends were cut back, 5 bases at V and 10 bases at J, with 18 bases in the middle. For the CDR3, the DNA is TGTGCCAGCTCAGCCGGTCAGGGGCTGGGAGAGCAGTTCTTC. Its translation: CASSAGQGLGEQFF.

This clonotype has just a few counts. V gene TRBV9 combines with J gene TRBJ1-2; D uncertain. Germline-derived CDR1 and CDR2 are SGDLS and YYNGEE. CDR3 size: 14 residues. The germline V and J ends were trimmed by 1 base and 2 bases, with 9 bases remaining between them. The CDR3 region is CASSVNSQNYGYTF. Written as DNA, the CDR3 is TGTGCCAGCAGCGTAAATTCCCAGAACTATGGCTACACCTTC.